The source of this T cell receptor (beta chain) is a study of cytomegalovirus exposure and HLA in healthy donors. Study results and limitations: A later analysis reportedly identified an Asian-associated ancestry cluster as carrying fewer N-insertions than the roughly 700-donor mean. Several of the most significant clusters were apparently associated with common viral pathogens in a later analysis.

As to this clone: The antigen is undetermined.

CDR1 is SNHLY, CDR2 FYNNEI, per germline. Trimming stripped 3 bases from V and 5 bases from J, with 17 bases between. CDR3 length: 17 residues. The PCR was carried out with 60 Vbeta primers and 13 Jbeta primers. Repertoires were generated with immunoSEQ multiplex PCR, while TCRdb's copy carries only in-frame clones and drops some. The sample has about 82,000 clones; around 84% are singletons. The specimen sequenced was PBMCs. The chain uses TRBV2 and TRBJ1-6; D perhaps matches TRBD1 (6 bases). This clonotype was obtained from a man between 65 and 85 years old in good health and CMV-seropositive. The CDR3 bases are TGTGCCAGCAGTGATTCTAGGGGGAGGGCGAATAATTCACCCCTCCACTTT. Amino acids: CASSDSRGRANNSPLHF.